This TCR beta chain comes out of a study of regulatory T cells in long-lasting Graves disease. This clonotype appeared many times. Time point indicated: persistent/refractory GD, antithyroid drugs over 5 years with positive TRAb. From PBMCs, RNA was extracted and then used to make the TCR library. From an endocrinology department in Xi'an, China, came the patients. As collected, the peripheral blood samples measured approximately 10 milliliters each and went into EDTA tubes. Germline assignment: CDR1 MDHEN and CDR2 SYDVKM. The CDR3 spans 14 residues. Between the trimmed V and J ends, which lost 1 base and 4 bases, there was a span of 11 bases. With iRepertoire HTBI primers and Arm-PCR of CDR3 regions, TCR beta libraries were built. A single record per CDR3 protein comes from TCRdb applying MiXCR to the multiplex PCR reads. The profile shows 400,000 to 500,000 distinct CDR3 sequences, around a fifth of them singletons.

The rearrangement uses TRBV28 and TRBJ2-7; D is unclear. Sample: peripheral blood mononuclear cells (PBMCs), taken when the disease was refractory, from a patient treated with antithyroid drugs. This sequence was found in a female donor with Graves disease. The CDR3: CASSLSPPGYEQYF. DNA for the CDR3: TGTGCCAGCAGTTTATCCCCCCCAGGATACGAGCAGTACTTC.